Following are 20 T cell receptor beta chains from one sample sequenced in a study of molecular identifiers for immune sequencing clone quantification. TCRdb fed the PCR reads into MiXCR, producing one record per CDR3 protein. The sample includes more than 250,000 distinct CDR3 sequences, around a fifth seen only once; the top ten take approximately 0.84%. The sequencing sample was made of naive CD8+ T cells from blood, with Jurkat cell RNA spiked in. Indicated subset: FACS-sorted CD8+CD4-CCR7+CD45RA+ naive T cells. Receptors were obtained from a human donor in good health. Some libraries in this study had Jurkat cell RNA spiked in.

The V call is TRBV7-8, the J call TRBJ2-3; possibly TRBD2 for D (6 bases). CDR3 length: 15 amino acids. CDR1 is SGHVS and CDR2 is FQNEAQ in the germline V gene. V was cut by 4 bases and J by 2 bases, with 13 bases left in between. CDR3 DNA sequence: TGTGCCAGCAGCTCCGGGACTCTCACCACAGATACGCAGTATTTT. The encoded protein is CASSSGTLTTDTQYF.

Turning to this clonotype: A single base separates this from a much larger clone, so it may be a read error. The final CDR3 position lacks the conserved phenylalanine or tryptophan, pointing to a likely read error. V and J are TRBV28 and TRBJ2-1, with D unresolved. Germline CDR1 MDHEN, CDR2 SYDVKM. The CDR3 loop spans 16 amino acids. V lost 6 bases, J lost 6 bases, and 21 bases lay in between. CDR3 sequence: CASSPRSREELNEQFL. DNA of the CDR3: TGTGCCAGCAGCCCGCGGAGCAGAGAGGAGCTCAATGAGCAGTTCTTA.

This clonotype was seen repeatedly, ten times or more. The chain links TRBV6-5 to TRBJ2-4; 10 bases match TRBD2. Germline CDR1 is MNHEY and CDR2 is SVGAGI. V lost 6 bases and J lost 4; bases outside the gene matches: 3. The CDR3 length is 14 residues. The CDR3 loop reads CASRSGGGKNIQYF. In nucleotides, the CDR3 is TGTGCCAGCAGAAGCGGGGGGGGGAAAAACATTCAGTACTTC.

This clonotype was picked up a small number of times. V gene TRBV7-9 combines with J gene TRBJ2-5; no firm D call. CDR1 and CDR2 (germline): SEHNR, FQNEAQ (reference sequence). V lost 1 base, J lost 1 base, and 13 bases lay in between. The CDR3 runs 16 residues. The CDR3 spells CASSLVSIVAQETQYF. As DNA, the CDR3 is TGTGCCAGCAGCTTAGTTTCTATCGTAGCCCAAGAGACCCAGTACTTC.

This clonotype was counted many times. The chain recombines TRBV7-9 with TRBJ2-2; D unclear. Trimming removed 3 bases at V and 6 bases at J, with 11 bases between. This CDR3 spans 14 amino acids. Germline assignment: CDR1 SEHNR and CDR2 FQNEAQ (reference sequence). CDR3 DNA: TGTGCCAGCAGCTTTCCTGAGGACCCCGGGGAGCTGTTTTTT. Translation gives CASSFPEDPGELFF.

Concerning this clonotype itself: A read error is possible here, since a much larger clone lies one base away. The chain combines TRBV27 with TRBJ2-3; 8 bases match TRBD2. This CDR3 has 13 residues. Germline V gene data show CDR1 as MNHEY and CDR2 as SMNVEV (reference sequence). J was trimmed by 3 bases and V by 7 bases; bases with no gene match: 3. The CDR3, as DNA: TGTGCCAGCAAAGGACTAGCTACAGATACGCAGTATTTT. It codes for CASKGLATDTQYF.

This clonotype was observed many times. The chain couples TRBV13 to TRBJ2-3; D is unclear. The germline gives CDR1 PRHDT, CDR2 FYEKMQ (reference sequence). V was trimmed by 2 bases and J by 0 bases, leaving 9 bases between them. The CDR3 loop spans 15 amino acids. The CDR3 here is CASSLRSASTDTQYF. The DNA for the CDR3 is TGTGCCAGCAGCTTAAGAAGTGCTAGCACAGATACGCAGTATTTT.

This clonotype was seen repeatedly, ten times or more. The junction does not match germline at one end; this may be a read error. The CDR3 DNA reads as TGCGCCAGCAGTCTTTTTAATCAGCCCCAGCATTTT. This gives the protein CASSLFNQPQHF. The J gene is TRBJ1-5, the V gene TRBV7-9; D gene ambiguous. The CDR3 totals 12 residues. Per germline, CDR1 SEHNR and CDR2 FQNEAQ (reference sequence). The full variable domain, rest sourced from reference TRBV7-9 and TRBJ1-5, is DTGVSQNPRHKITKRGQNVTFRCDPISEHNRLYWYRQTLGQGPEFLTYFQNEAQLEKSRLLSDRFSAERPKGSFSTLEIQRTEQGDSAMYLCASSLFNQPQHFGDGTRLSIL.

This clonotype occurred a few times. The V and J genes are TRBV29-1 and TRBJ2-1; the D is unclear. The CDR3 has 13 residues. V was pared by 4 bases and J by 3 bases, with 10 bases between. Per germline, CDR1 SQVTM and CDR2 ANQGSEA. In DNA form, the CDR3 reads TGCAGCGTTGTTGGGAAAAACTACAATGAGCAGTTCTTC. Its protein product is CSVVGKNYNEQFF.

This clonotype was observed at least ten times. The chain carries TRBV12-3 or TRBV12-4 and TRBJ1-5; D might be TRBD1 (5 bases). CDR3 length equals 15 residues. V lost 6 bases and J lost 8, with 20 bases in between. CDR3 residues: CASSSSPGLREPQHF. CDR3 DNA sequence: TGTGCCAGCAGCTCAAGCCCAGGGCTGCGTGAGCCCCAGCATTTT.

Regarding this clonotype: A much larger clonotype is one base distant, so this may be a read error. V and J are TRBV5-7 and TRBJ2-5, with D perhaps assigned TRBD1 or TRBD2 (5 bases each). TRBV5-7 is identified as an open reading frame with a role that is uncertain. The CDR3 is made up of 10 amino acids. DNA for the CDR3: TGTGCCCCACCTCCCGGGACCCCGTCCTTC. Protein sequence: CAPPPGTPSF.

This clonotype has a count of ten or more. The chain has TRBV7-6 and TRBJ2-3, with 7 bases that match TRBD2. The trim removed 5 bases at V and 5 bases at J, leaving 10 bases unmatched. Germline V lookup: CDR1 SGHVS, CDR2 FNYEAQ. The CDR3 contains 15 residues. CDR3 nucleotide sequence: TGTGCCAGCAGCCGAGGGGCGGGAGTTCTAGATACGCAGTATTTT. This sequence encodes CASSRGAGVLDTQYF.

The rearrangement uses TRBV10-2 and TRBJ1-5; no clear D. The CDR3 extends over 14 amino acids. V lost 4 bases, J lost 5 bases, and 12 bases lay in between. CDR1 is WSHSY, CDR2 SAAADI, per germline. This CDR3 is CASSGVGRDQPQHF. The CDR3 DNA sequence: TGCGCCAGCAGTGGGGTAGGACGGGATCAGCCCCAGCATTTT.

This clonotype was picked up many times. This rearrangement joins TRBV4-3 to TRBJ2-1; 10 positions match TRBD1. The V gene end was trimmed by 0 bases and the J gene end by 6 bases; junction bases not matched to a gene: 8. Per the germline V gene, CDR1 is LGHNA and CDR2 is YSLEER. The CDR3 is 17 residues long. CDR3 amino acids: CASSQDLRTGGVNEQFF. The CDR3, as DNA: TGCGCCAGCAGCCAAGACTTGCGGACAGGGGGGGTCAATGAGCAGTTCTTC.

This clonotype was detected ten times or more. The V and J genes are TRBV4-3 and TRBJ2-7; 9 nucleotides align to TRBD2. Trimming at V came to 0 bases and at J to 4 bases, leaving 4 bases not matched to a gene. The CDR3 has 15 amino acids. Germline values: CDR1 LGHNA, CDR2 YSLEER. This chain's CDR3 is CASSQDPLAGYEQYF. The DNA of the CDR3 is TGCGCCAGCAGCCAAGATCCGCTAGCGGGATACGAGCAGTACTTC.

The sample holds many counts of this clonotype. V is TRBV2 and J is TRBJ2-7; 8 bases line up with TRBD2. The V segment lost 1 base and the J segment 4 bases; nucleotides outside the gene matches: 3. Germline assignment: CDR1 SNHLY and CDR2 FYNNEI. There are 14 residues in the CDR3. The CDR3 DNA sequence: TGTGCCAGCAGTGAAGATAGCGGGGTATACGAGCAGTACTTC. Amino acid sequence: CASSEDSGVYEQYF.

This clonotype came up many times. The genes are TRBV7-9 and TRBJ1-3; D is undetermined. V gave up 5 bases and J gave up 0 bases, with 5 bases separating them. The CDR3 sequence is 13 residues long. Germline loops: CDR1 SEHNR, CDR2 FQNEAQ (reference sequence). CDR3 nucleotide sequence: TGTGCCAGCAGCCCGTACTCTGGAAACACCATATATTTT. This sequence encodes CASSPYSGNTIYF.

The sample holds a few counts of this clonotype. The V call is TRBV12-3 or TRBV12-4, the J call TRBJ2-7; 7 bases match TRBD1. The V segment lost 6 bases and the J segment 5 bases; nucleotides outside the gene matches: 10. This CDR3 has 14 residues. The CDR3 sequence: CASSHRGPGNEQYF. In DNA form, the CDR3 reads TGTGCCAGCAGCCACAGGGGTCCAGGGAACGAGCAGTACTTC.

This clonotype has ten or more counts. CDR3 loop: CASSPTTDREQYF. CDR3 DNA sequence: TGTGCCAGCAGCCCAACCACCGACCGCGAGCAGTACTTC. V is TRBV28 and J is TRBJ2-7, with D unresolved. Germline CDR1 is MDHEN and CDR2 is SYDVKM. The CDR3 covers 13 residues. V was trimmed by 6 bases and J by 6 bases, leaving 15 bases between them.

As concerns this clonotype: This sequence may be a read error, since a much larger clone differs from it by one base. The CDR3 nucleotides read TGTGCCAGCAGCTCTCTCCCTGGGGCCAACGTCCCGACTTTC. Amino acid sequence: CASSSLPGANVPTF. The chain recombines TRBV9 with TRBJ2-6; perhaps TRBD1 as D (5 bases). Looked up from germline, CDR1 is SGDLS and CDR2 is YYNGEE. The CDR3 is 14 amino acids. Complete variable domain (other parts from reference TRBV9 and TRBJ2-6): DSGVTQTPKHLITATGQRVTLRCSPRSGDLSVYWYQQSLDQGLQFLIQYYNGEERAKGNILERFSAQQFPDLHSELNLSSLELGDSALYFCASSSLPGANVPTFGAGSRLTVL.